These 3 T cell receptor beta chains came from one sample sequenced in a study of OX40 agonist ivuxolimab in advanced cancers. This table comes from immunoSEQ multiplex PCR, and its TCRdb copy is limited to in-frame clones, with some not included. This sample has about 41,000 clones, with around nine tenths found just once. The input for sequencing was CD4+ or CD8+ T cells sorted from blood, taken in a trial of the OX40 agonist ivuxolimab. Receptors originate from an adult with an advanced solid tumor such as melanoma, head and neck, liver or kidney cancer.

V is TRBV25-1 and J is TRBJ2-7, with 10 bases that match TRBD1. The germline CDR1 and CDR2 sequences are MGHDK and SYGVNS. V lost 6 bases, J lost 9 bases, and 8 bases stayed unmatched. The CDR3 has 13 residues. The CDR3 sequence: CASRGQGTGGQYF. In DNA form, the CDR3 reads TGTGCCAGCAGGGGACAGGGGACAGGAGGGCAGTACTTC.

The chain recombines TRBV9 with TRBJ1-5; D gene ambiguous. Germline V gene sequence: CDR1 SGDLS, CDR2 YYNGEE. Trimming removed 3 bases at V and 0 bases at J, with 7 bases between. CDR3 length equals 14 residues. CDR3 in amino acids: CASSGTYSNQPQHF. In DNA form, the CDR3 reads TGTGCCAGCAGCGGGACTTATAGCAATCAGCCCCAGCATTTT.

Remarks on this clone: This may stem from a read error, because a much larger clone lies one nucleotide away. Other nucleotide sequences from this sample produce the same CDR3. This sequence joins TRBV5-4 and TRBJ1-4; 7 positions agree with TRBD1. CDR3 size: 15 residues. Per germline, CDR1 SGHNT and CDR2 YYREEE (reference sequence). This CDR3 reads CASSSNRGIDEKLFF. The CDR3 DNA reads TGTGCCAGCAGCTCCAACAGGGGAATAGACGAAAAACTGTTTTTC.